The present T cell receptor beta chain was sequenced within a study of early T cells in non-severe SARS-CoV-2 infection. The overall study: The input, bulk RNA from unsorted whole blood, was sequenced, and chains were unpaired.

This clonotype was detected ten times or more. Its matching antigen is unknown. This CDR3 contains 14 residues. The V end lost 6 bases, the J end lost 1 base, and 15 bases lay between the germline ends. The germline V gene encodes CDR1 GTSNPN and CDR2 SVGIG (reference sequence). Individual cDNA molecules each received unique molecular identifiers attached to them. MiXCR was run by TCRdb on the 5' RACE reads, yielding one entry per CDR3 protein. The data show tens of thousands of distinct CDR3 sequences, around 13% seen once. Study-wide results and limits: Reliance on VDJdb matching favored anti-spike CD8 responses; private and CD4 specificities were missed.

This TCR was sampled from an adult who was a healthcare worker with PCR-confirmed SARS-CoV-2 infection or an uninfected control (not recorded which). Sequencing input: whole blood. This chain connects TRBV30 to TRBJ1-1, with D tentatively TRBD1 (5 bases). This CDR3 is CACPGGKWNTEAFF. The CDR3 coding sequence is TGTGCCTGCCCCGGGGGGAAGTGGAACACTGAAGCTTTCTTT.